This T cell receptor beta chain was sequenced during a study of blood T cell repertoires in COVID-19. At the level of the study: Acute and convalescent COVID-19 samples came from the United States, Italy and Spain. The analysed material was cDNA or gDNA that came from T cells, B-cell-depleted T cells, or PBMCs.

The CDR3 loop spans 15 amino acids. CDR1 SGHNT and CDR2 YYREEE come from the germline V gene (reference sequence). V was pared by 5 bases and J by 2 bases, with 5 bases of the junction left unmatched. Original data processing: By means of reference gene primer amplification, nucleated cell counts were estimated. Sequencing used immunoSEQ multiplex PCR; TCRdb keeps in-frame clones, though not all of them. Clone size and the V and J calls come from that table; the DNA yielded D and trimming. The sample consists of tens of thousands of clones, 75% to 90% of them appearing once. The count of this clone is one.

The V call is TRBV5-4, the J call TRBJ2-5; 11 nucleotides line up with TRBD2. The TCR sequence derives from a woman aged 80 or over with acute or convalescent COVID-19. Sequenced sample: peripheral blood. CDR3 nucleotide sequence: TGTGCCAGCAGGATGGGACTAGCGGAGCAAGAGACCCAGTACTTC. As protein: CASRMGLAEQETQYF.